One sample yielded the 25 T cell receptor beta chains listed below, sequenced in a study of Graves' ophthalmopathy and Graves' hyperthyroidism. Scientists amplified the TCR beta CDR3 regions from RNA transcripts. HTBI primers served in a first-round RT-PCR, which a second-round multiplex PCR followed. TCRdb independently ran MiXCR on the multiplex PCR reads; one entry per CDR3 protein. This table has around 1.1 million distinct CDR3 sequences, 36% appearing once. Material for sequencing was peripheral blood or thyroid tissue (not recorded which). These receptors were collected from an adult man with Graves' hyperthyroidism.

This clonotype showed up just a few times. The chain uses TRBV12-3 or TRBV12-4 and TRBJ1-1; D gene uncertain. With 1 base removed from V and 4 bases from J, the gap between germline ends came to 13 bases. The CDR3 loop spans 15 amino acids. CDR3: CASSLVFVMGTEAFF. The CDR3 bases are TGTGCCAGCAGTTTAGTGTTTGTAATGGGCACTGAAGCTTTCTTT.

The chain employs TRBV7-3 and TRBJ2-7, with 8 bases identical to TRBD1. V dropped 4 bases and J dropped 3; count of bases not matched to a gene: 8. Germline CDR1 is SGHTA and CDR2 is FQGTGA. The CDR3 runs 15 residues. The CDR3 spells CASSSTRQGSYEQYF. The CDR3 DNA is TGTGCCAGCAGCTCGACCCGACAGGGGAGCTACGAGCAGTACTTC. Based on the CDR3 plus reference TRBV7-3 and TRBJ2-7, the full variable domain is GAGVSQTPSNKVTEKGKYVELRCDPISGHTALYWYRQSLGQGPEFLIYFQGTGAADDSGLPNDRFFAVRPEGSVSTLKIQRTERGDSAVYLCASSSTRQGSYEQYFGPGTRLTVT.

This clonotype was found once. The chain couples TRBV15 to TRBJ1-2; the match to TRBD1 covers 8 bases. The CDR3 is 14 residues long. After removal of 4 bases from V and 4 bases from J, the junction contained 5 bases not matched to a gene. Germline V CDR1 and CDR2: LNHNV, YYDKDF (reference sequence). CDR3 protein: CATSIDRGGYGYTF. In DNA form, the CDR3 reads TGTGCCACCAGCATAGACAGGGGTGGCTATGGCTACACCTTC.

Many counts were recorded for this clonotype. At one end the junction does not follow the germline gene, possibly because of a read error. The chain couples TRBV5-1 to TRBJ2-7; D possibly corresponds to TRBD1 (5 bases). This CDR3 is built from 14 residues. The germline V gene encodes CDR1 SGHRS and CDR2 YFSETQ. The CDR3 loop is CASSLSPGPYEQYF. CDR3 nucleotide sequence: TGTGCCAGCAGCTTAAGTCCAGGGCCCTACGAGCAGTACTTC.

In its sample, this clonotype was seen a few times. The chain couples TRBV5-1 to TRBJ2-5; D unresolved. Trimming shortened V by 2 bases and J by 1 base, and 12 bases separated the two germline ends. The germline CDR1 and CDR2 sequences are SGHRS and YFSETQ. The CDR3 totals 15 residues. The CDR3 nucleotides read TGCGCCAGCAGCTTACGGGCGTCACTCCAAGAGACCCAGTACTTC. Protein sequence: CASSLRASLQETQYF.

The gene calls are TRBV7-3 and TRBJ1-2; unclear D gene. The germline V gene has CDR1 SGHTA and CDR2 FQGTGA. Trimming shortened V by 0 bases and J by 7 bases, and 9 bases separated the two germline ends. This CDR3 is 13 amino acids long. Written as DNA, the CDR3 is TGTGCCAGCAGCTTAACGTGGAGGGTTGGCTACACCTTC. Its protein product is CASSLTWRVGYTF.

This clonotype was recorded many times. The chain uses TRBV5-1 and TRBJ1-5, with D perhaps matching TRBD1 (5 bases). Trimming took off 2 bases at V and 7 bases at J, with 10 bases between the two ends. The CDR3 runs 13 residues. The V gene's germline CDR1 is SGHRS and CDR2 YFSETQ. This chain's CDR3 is CASSFNGDQPQHF. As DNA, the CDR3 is TGCGCCAGCAGCTTTAATGGGGACCAGCCCCAGCATTTT. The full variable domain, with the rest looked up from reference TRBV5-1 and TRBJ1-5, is KAGVTQTPRYLIKTRGQQVTLSCSPISGHRSVSWYQQTPGQGLQFLFEYFSETQRNKGNFPGRFSGRQFSNSRSEMNVSTLELGDSALYLCASSFNGDQPQHFGDGTRLSIL.

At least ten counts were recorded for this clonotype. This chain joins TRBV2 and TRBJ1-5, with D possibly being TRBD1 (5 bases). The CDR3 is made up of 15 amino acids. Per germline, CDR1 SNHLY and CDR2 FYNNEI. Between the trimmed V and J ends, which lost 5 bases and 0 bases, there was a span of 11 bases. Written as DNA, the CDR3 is TGTGCCAGCAGTACAGGACGGGATAGCAATCAGCCCCAGCATTTT. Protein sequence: CASSTGRDSNQPQHF.

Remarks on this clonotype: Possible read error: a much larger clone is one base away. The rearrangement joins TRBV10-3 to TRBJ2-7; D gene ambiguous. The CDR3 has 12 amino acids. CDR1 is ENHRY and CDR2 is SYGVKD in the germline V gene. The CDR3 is CAIMTLSYERYF. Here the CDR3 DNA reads TGTGCCATCATGACCCTCTCGTACGAGCGGTACTTC.

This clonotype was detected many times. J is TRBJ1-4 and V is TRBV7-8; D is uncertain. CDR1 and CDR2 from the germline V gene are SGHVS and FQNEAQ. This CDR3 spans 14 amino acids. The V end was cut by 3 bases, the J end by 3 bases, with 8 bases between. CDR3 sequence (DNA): TGTGCCAGCAGCTTCACCACTTCTAATGAAAAACTGTTTTTT. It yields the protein CASSFTTSNEKLFF.

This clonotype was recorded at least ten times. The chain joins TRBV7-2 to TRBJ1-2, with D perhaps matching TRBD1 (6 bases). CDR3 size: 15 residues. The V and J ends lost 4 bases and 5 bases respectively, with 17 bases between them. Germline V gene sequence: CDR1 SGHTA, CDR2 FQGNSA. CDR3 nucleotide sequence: TGTGCCAGCAGCTCTACAACGACAGGTCCTTATGGCTACACCTTC. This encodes CASSSTTTGPYGYTF.

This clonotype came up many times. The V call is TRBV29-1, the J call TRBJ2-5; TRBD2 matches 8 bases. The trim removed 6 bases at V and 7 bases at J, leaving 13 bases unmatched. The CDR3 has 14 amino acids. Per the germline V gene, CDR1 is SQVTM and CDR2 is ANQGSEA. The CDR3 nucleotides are TGCAGCGTGAAAGCGGGGGCCGGATTAGGGACCCAGTACTTC. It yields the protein CSVKAGAGLGTQYF.

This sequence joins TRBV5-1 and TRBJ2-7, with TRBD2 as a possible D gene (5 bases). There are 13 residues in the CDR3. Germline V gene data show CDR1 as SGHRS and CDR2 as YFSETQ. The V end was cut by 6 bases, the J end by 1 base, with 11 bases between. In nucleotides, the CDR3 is TGCGCCAGCAAGGACTCCGGATCCTACGAGCAGTACTTC. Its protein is CASKDSGSYEQYF.

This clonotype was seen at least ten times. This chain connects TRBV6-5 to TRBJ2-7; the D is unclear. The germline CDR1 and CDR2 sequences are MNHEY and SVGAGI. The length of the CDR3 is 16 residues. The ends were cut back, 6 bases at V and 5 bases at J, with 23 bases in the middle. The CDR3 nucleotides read TGTGCCAGCAGCGAATATGACACTTCCCAGAAGGACGAGCAGTACTTC. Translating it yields CASSEYDTSQKDEQYF.

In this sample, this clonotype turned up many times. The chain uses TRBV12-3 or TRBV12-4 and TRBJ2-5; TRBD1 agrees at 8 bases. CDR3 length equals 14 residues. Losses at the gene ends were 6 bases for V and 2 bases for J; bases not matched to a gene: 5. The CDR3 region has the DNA TGTGCCAGCAGCCACGGACAGGGACAAGAGACCCAGTACTTC. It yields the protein CASSHGQGQETQYF.

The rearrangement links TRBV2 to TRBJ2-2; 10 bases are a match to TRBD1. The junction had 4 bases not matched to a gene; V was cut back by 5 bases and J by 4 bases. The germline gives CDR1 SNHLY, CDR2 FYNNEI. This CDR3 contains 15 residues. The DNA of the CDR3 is TGTGCCAGCAGTCCGGGACAGGGGCTCACCGGGGAGCTGTTTTTT. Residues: CASSPGQGLTGELFF. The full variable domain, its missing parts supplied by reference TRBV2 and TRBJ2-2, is EPEVTQTPSHQVTQMGQEVILRCVPISNHLYFYWYRQILGQKVEFLVSFYNNEISEKSEIFDDQFSVERPDGSNFTLKIRSTKLEDSAMYFCASSPGQGLTGELFFGEGSRLTVL.

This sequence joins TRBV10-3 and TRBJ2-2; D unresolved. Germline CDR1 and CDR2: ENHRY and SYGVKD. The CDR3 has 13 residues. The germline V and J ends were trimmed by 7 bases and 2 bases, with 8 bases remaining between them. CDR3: CAINDGNTGELFF. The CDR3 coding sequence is TGTGCCATCAACGATGGAAACACCGGGGAGCTGTTTTTT.

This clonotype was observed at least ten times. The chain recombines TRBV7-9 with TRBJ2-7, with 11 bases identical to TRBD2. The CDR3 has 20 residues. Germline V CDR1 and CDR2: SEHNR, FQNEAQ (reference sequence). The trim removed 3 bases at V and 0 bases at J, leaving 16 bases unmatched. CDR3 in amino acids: CASSLGTSGRDNLASYEQYF. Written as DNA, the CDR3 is TGTGCCAGCAGCTTGGGAACTAGCGGGAGAGATAACCTCGCCTCCTACGAGCAGTACTTC.

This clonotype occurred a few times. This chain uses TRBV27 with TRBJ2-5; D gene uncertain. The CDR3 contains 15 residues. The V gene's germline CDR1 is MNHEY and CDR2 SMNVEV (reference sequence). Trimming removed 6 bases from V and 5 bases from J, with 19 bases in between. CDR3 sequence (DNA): TGTGCCAGCAGCCTGCGGTCCCAACCGCGGGAGACCCAGTACTTC. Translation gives CASSLRSQPRETQYF.

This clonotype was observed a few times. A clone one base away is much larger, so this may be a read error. The chain's CDR3 is CASSFGTGDEKLVF. The CDR3 DNA follows: TGTGCCAGCAGCTTCGGGACAGGGGATGAAAAACTGGTTTTT. V is TRBV7-9 and J is TRBJ1-4; 10 bases are a match to TRBD1. Germline CDR1 and CDR2: SEHNR and FQNEAQ (reference sequence). The CDR3 totals 14 residues.

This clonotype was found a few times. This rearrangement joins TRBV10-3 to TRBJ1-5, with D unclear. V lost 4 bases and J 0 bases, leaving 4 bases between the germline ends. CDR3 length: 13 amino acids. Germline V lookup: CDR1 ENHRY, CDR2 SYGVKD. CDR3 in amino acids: CAISGDSNQPQHF. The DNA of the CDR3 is TGTGCCATCAGTGGCGATAGCAATCAGCCCCAGCATTTT.

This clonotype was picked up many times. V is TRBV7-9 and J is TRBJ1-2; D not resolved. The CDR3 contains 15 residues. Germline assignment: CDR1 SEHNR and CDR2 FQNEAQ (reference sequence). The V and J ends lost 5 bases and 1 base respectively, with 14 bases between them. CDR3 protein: CASSHWTALNYGYTF. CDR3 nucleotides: TGTGCCAGCAGCCATTGGACGGCCCTTAACTATGGCTACACCTTC.

The CDR3 DNA sequence: TGCAGCGTTGGGATAATGGGGCGGAACACCGGGGAGCTGTTTTTT. Its translation is CSVGIMGRNTGELFF. This chain joins TRBV29-1 and TRBJ2-2, with TRBD1 as a possible D gene (5 bases). Germline CDR1 SQVTM, CDR2 ANQGSEA. The V gene lost 4 bases and the J gene lost 1 base, with 13 bases spanning the gap. This CDR3 has 15 residues.

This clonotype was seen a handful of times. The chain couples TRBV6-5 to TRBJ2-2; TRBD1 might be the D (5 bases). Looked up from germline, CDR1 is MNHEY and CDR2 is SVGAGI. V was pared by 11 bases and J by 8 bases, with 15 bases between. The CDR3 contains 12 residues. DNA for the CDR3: TGTGCCGGATCTTTGGGGCCTGGGGAGCTGTTTTTT. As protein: CAGSLGPGELFF.

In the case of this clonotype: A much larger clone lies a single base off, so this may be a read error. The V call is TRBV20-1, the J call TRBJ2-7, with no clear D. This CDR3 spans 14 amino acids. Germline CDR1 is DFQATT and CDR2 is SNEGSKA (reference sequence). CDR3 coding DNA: TGCAGTGCTGGAGATCATTGGTCTGTCTACGAGCAGTACTTC. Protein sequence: CSAGDHWSVYEQYF.